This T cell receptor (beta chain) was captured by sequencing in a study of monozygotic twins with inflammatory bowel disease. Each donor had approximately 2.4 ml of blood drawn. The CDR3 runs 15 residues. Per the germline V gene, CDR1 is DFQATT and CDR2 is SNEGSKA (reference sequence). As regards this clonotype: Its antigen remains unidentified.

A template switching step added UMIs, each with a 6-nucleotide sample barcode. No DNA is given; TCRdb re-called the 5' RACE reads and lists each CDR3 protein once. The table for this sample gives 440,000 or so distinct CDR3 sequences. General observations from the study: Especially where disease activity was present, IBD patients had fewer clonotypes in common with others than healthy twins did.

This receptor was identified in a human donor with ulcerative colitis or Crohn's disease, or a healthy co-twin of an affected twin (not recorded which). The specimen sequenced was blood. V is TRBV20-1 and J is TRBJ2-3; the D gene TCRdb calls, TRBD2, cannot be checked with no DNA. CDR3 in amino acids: CSARRPARDTDTQYF.